The T cell receptor (beta chain) under discussion was sequenced for a study of cytomegalovirus exposure and HLA in healthy donors. Study findings and constraints: Sequencing depth roughly uniform across donors was assumed in presence/absence analyses.

At sampling all donors were nominally healthy, likely with unrecorded immune exposures. This clone was counted between two and nine times. Its matching antigen is unknown. PCR was performed using 60 Vbeta and 13 Jbeta primers. Per the study methods: Later work found tens of millions of unique TCR beta chains, with some 11 million shared. TCRdb keeps only in-frame clones here, not all; method: immunoSEQ multiplex PCR. V, J and clone size derive from that table, while D and trimming were established from the DNA sequence. The repertoire holds around 130,000 clones, roughly three quarters seen once, with roughly 1.5% in the top ten. V was trimmed by 9 bases and J by 0 bases, leaving 12 bases between them. CDR1 is SNHLY and CDR2 is FYNNEI in the germline V gene. The CDR3 totals 13 residues.

The TCR was taken from a woman aged 18-29 years in good health and CMV-seronegative. Sequences were obtained from PBMCs. This chain links TRBV2 with TRBJ2-7, with D unresolved. The CDR3 protein is CARSAVSSYEQYF. Written as DNA, the CDR3 is TGTGCCAGGAGCGCGGTCAGCTCCTACGAGCAGTACTTC.